One sample yielded the 18 T cell receptor beta chains listed below, sequenced in a study of cytomegalovirus exposure and HLA in healthy donors. The PCR employed 60 Vbeta primers together with 13 Jbeta primers. Only in-frame clones appear in the TCRdb table, and some are missing; sequencing was by immunoSEQ multiplex PCR. The sample holds about 90,000 clones, roughly four fifths seen once. Sequenced input: PBMCs. Receptors originate from a middle-aged woman in good health and CMV-seropositive.

V gene TRBV5-4 combines with J gene TRBJ2-7; D is unclear. The germline gives CDR1 SGHNT, CDR2 YYREEE (reference sequence). The V end was cut by 1 base, the J end by 4 bases, with 9 bases between. The CDR3 has 13 residues. The CDR3 sequence is CASSLPNSYEQYF. CDR3 sequence (DNA): TGTGCCAGCAGCTTGCCCAACTCGTACGAGCAGTACTTC.

The chain uses TRBV6-5 and TRBJ1-2, with 8 positions matching TRBD1. J was trimmed by 5 bases and V by 5 bases; bases with no gene match: 10. The CDR3 loop spans 15 amino acids. Looked up from germline, CDR1 is MNHEY and CDR2 is SVGAGI. The CDR3 protein is CASSAQGASFYGYTF. The CDR3 nucleotides read TGTGCCAGCAGTGCCCAGGGGGCTTCTTTTTATGGCTACACCTTC.

The rearrangement links TRBV7-8 to TRBJ2-7; possibly TRBD2 for D (5 bases). The CDR3 has 15 amino acids. Germline values: CDR1 SGHVS, CDR2 FQNEAQ. The V end was cut by 5 bases, the J end by 2 bases, with 16 bases between. The CDR3 loop reads CASSPTTRFAYEQYF. CDR3 in DNA: TGTGCCAGCAGCCCTACCACTAGGTTTGCCTACGAGCAGTACTTC.

The chain links TRBV28 to TRBJ1-4; D might be TRBD1 (5 bases). The CDR3 has 13 residues. V lost 1 base and J lost 8, with 8 bases in between. Germline-derived CDR1 and CDR2 are MDHEN and SYDVKM. In DNA form, the CDR3 reads TGTGCCAGCAGTTTATCAGGGAACGAAAAACTGTTTTTT. Amino acids: CASSLSGNEKLFF. Filled out from reference TRBV28 and TRBJ1-4, the complete variable domain reads DVKVTQSSRYLVKRTGEKVFLECVQDMDHENMFWYRQDPGLGLRLIYFSYDVKMKEKGDIPEGYSVSREKKERFSLILESASTNQTSMYLCASSLSGNEKLFFGSGTQLSVL.

The chain joins TRBV7-9 to TRBJ1-4; tentative D call: TRBD1 (5 bases). Germline CDR1 is SEHNR and CDR2 is FQNEAQ (reference sequence). The CDR3 loop spans 14 amino acids. Trimming shortened V by 4 bases and J by 5 bases, and 11 bases separated the two germline ends. The CDR3 loop is CASSSPGLNEKLFF. The CDR3 DNA sequence: TGTGCCAGCAGCTCGCCGGGACTAAATGAAAAACTGTTTTTT.

V and J are TRBV27 and TRBJ1-1; weak D call: TRBD1 (6 bases). There are 15 residues in the CDR3. The germline V and J ends were trimmed by 2 bases and 4 bases, with 14 bases remaining between them. CDR1 and CDR2 (germline): MNHEY, SMNVEV (reference sequence). The CDR3 bases are TGTGCCAGCAGTTTACTCAGGGGCGGTAGCACTGAAGCTTTCTTT. Protein product: CASSLLRGGSTEAFF.

This chain links TRBV7-3 with TRBJ2-1, with 7 bases matching TRBD2. This CDR3 comprises 15 residues. Germline V gene lookup returns CDR1 SGHTA and CDR2 FQGTGA. J lost 6 bases, V lost 2 bases, and 7 bases had no gene match. CDR3 sequence reads: CASSLAGTNPNEQFF. The CDR3 DNA reads TGTGCCAGCAGCTTAGCCGGGACTAACCCCAATGAGCAGTTCTTC.

V usage is TRBV5-1 and J usage is TRBJ2-5, with TRBD1 matching 7 bases. Trimming removed 1 base from V and 3 bases from J; junction bases left unmatched: 3. Germline V lookup: CDR1 SGHRS, CDR2 YFSETQ. The CDR3 has 14 amino acids. In DNA form, the CDR3 reads TGCGCCAGCAGCTTGCCAACAGGGGAAGAGACCCAGTACTTC. It translates to CASSLPTGEETQYF. Complete variable domain (other parts from reference TRBV5-1 and TRBJ2-5): KAGVTQTPRYLIKTRGQQVTLSCSPISGHRSVSWYQQTPGQGLQFLFEYFSETQRNKGNFPGRFSGRQFSNSRSEMNVSTLELGDSALYLCASSLPTGEETQYFGPGTRLLVL.

The chain recombines TRBV5-6 with TRBJ2-3, with 8 bases identical to TRBD2. This CDR3 has 15 residues. Per germline, CDR1 SGHDT and CDR2 YYEEEE. Trimming at V came to 6 bases and at J to 6 bases, leaving 12 bases not matched to a gene. CDR3 protein: CASTESGGVEDTQYF. CDR3 nucleotide sequence: TGTGCCAGCACCGAAAGCGGGGGTGTTGAGGATACGCAGTATTTT.

The CDR3 coding sequence is TGTGCCAGCCCTCGGGACAGGGGGTTGAAGGAAGAGACCCAGTACTTC. It encodes CASPRDRGLKEETQYF. This sequence joins TRBV2 and TRBJ2-5, with TRBD1 matching over 11 bases. The V gene end was trimmed by 8 bases and the J gene end by 3 bases; junction bases not matched to a gene: 11. The CDR3 runs to 16 residues. Looked up from germline, CDR1 is SNHLY and CDR2 is FYNNEI.

The chain recombines TRBV23-1 with TRBJ1-5; 9 bases are a match to TRBD1. TRBV23-1 is identified as an open reading frame with a role that is uncertain. The CDR3 consists of 18 residues. V was pared by 3 bases and J by 0 bases, with 9 bases of the junction left unmatched. The CDR3 region has the DNA TGCGCCAGCAGTCATCCGGGACAGGGATTTTATAGCAATCAGCCCCAGCATTTT. Translating it yields CASSHPGQGFYSNQPQHF.

V usage is TRBV6-1 and J usage is TRBJ2-7, with TRBD2 as a possible D gene (6 bases). V was pared by 4 bases and J by 2 bases, with 15 bases between. This CDR3 is built from 15 residues. From germline, CDR1 is MNHNS and CDR2 SASEGT. CDR3 coding DNA: TGTGCCAGCAGTGTGGGAGGCCCCGATACCTACGAGCAGTACTTC. This codes for CASSVGGPDTYEQYF.

The chain joins TRBV14 to TRBJ2-3; TRBD2 might be the D (5 bases). V lost 4 bases to trimming and J lost 4 bases, with 12 bases between them. CDR1 and CDR2 (germline): SGHDN, FVKESK. The CDR3 loop spans 14 amino acids. The CDR3 spells CASSLLTGADTQYF. The DNA of the CDR3 is TGTGCCAGCAGCCTACTAACCGGGGCAGATACGCAGTATTTT.

This clone was recorded once. J is TRBJ1-4 and V is TRBV28; 9 bases map to TRBD1. The CDR3 has 16 amino acids. V lost 5 bases, J lost 7 bases, and 11 bases stayed unmatched. Per the germline V gene, CDR1 is MDHEN and CDR2 is SYDVKM. DNA of the CDR3: TGTGCCAGCAGTCCCCCCGGGACAGGGCGGGGTGAAAAACTGTTTTTT. Translated: CASSPPGTGRGEKLFF.

This clone was recorded only once. V gene TRBV9 combines with J gene TRBJ2-3; TRBD2 matches 7 bases. The CDR3 contains 16 residues. Germline V lookup: CDR1 SGDLS, CDR2 YYNGEE. Unmatched junction bases numbered 6, after V lost 0 bases and J lost 2 bases. CDR3 coding DNA: TGTGCCAGCAGCGTAGGGGCTAGCGGATTCACAGATACGCAGTATTTT. This encodes CASSVGASGFTDTQYF.

CDR3 sequence (DNA): TGTGCCAGCAGCGTTGTGAGCGGAGCAGATACGCAGTATTTT. Residues: CASSVVSGADTQYF. This chain links TRBV9 with TRBJ2-3; tentatively, D is TRBD2 (5 bases). Per germline, CDR1 SGDLS and CDR2 YYNGEE. The CDR3 sequence is 14 residues long. The V end lost 2 bases, the J end lost 4 bases, and 11 bases lay between the germline ends. The whole variable domain, filled in from reference TRBV9 and TRBJ2-3, reads DSGVTQTPKHLITATGQRVTLRCSPRSGDLSVYWYQQSLDQGLQFLIQYYNGEERAKGNILERFSAQQFPDLHSELNLSSLELGDSALYFCASSVVSGADTQYFGPGTRLTVL.

The chain uses TRBV5-1 and TRBJ2-1; maybe TRBD1 (6 bases). The germline V gene encodes CDR1 SGHRS and CDR2 YFSETQ. The CDR3 covers 17 residues. Trimming removed 1 base from V and 8 bases from J, with 22 bases in between. Here the CDR3 DNA reads TGCGCCAGCAGCTTGTCGAACAGGGTAAAACTGGTTGATGAGCAGTTCTTC. This codes for CASSLSNRVKLVDEQFF.

V usage is TRBV9 and J usage is TRBJ1-2; D perhaps matches TRBD1 (6 bases). The CDR3 is 15 residues long. With 4 bases removed from V and 8 bases from J, the gap between germline ends came to 21 bases. The germline gives CDR1 SGDLS, CDR2 YYNGEE. This chain's CDR3 is CASSPSRGGKRGYTF. DNA of the CDR3: TGTGCCAGCAGCCCTTCAAGGGGGGGGAAGCGGGGCTACACCTTC.